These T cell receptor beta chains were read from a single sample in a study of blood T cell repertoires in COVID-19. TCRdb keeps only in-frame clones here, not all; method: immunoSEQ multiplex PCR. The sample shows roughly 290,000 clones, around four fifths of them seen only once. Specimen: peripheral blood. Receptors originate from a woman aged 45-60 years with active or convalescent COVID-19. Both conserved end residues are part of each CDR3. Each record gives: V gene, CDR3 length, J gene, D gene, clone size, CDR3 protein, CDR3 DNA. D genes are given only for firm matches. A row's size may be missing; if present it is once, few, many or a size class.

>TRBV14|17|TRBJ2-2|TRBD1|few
CASSHPPGQAGPGELFF
TGTGCCAGCAGCCACCCACCGGGACAGGCTGGCCCCGGGGAGCTGTTTTTT
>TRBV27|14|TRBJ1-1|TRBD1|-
CASSRTGAFTEAFF
TGTGCCAGCAGCCGGACAGGGGCCTTCACTGAAGCTTTCTTT
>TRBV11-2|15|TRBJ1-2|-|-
CASSLAGGGGYGYTF
TGTGCCAGCAGCTTAGCGGGGGGTGGTGGCTATGGCTACACCTTC
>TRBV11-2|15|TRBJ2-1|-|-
CASSHQRGGNNEQFF
TGTGCCAGCAGCCATCAAAGGGGCGGTAACAATGAGCAGTTCTTC
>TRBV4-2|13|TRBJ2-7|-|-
CASSQSLYDEQYF
TGTGCCAGCAGCCAATCCCTCTACGACGAGCAGTACTTC
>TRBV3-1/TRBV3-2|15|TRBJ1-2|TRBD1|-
CASSPGTGSGYGYTF
TGTGCCAGCAGCCCCGGGACAGGCTCAGGGTATGGCTACACCTTC
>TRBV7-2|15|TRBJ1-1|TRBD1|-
CASRWGQGLATEAFF
TGTGCCAGCAGATGGGGACAGGGATTGGCGACTGAAGCTTTCTTT
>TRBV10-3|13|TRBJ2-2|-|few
CAISQDYTGELFF
TGTGCCATCTCACAGGATTACACCGGGGAGCTGTTTTTT
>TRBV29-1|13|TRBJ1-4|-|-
CSVATGPGEKLFF
TGCAGCGTTGCCACAGGGCCTGGTGAAAAACTGTTTTTT
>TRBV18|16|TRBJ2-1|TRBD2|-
CASSPRTSGALNEQFF
TGTGCCAGCTCACCGCGGACTAGCGGGGCACTCAATGAGCAGTTCTTC
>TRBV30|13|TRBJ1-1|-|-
CAWGRTGDTEAFF
TGTGCCTGGGGGCGGACGGGGGACACTGAAGCTTTCTTT
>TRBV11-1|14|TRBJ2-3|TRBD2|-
CASSLPSGLNTQYF
TGTGCCAGCAGCTTGCCTAGCGGACTCAATACGCAGTATTTT
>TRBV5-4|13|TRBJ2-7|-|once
CASSLALGYEQYF
TGTGCCAGCAGCTTGGCCCTCGGTTACGAGCAGTACTTC
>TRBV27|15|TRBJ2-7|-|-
CASSFYTGYTYEQYF
TGTGCCAGCAGTTTTTATACGGGATATACCTACGAGCAGTACTTC
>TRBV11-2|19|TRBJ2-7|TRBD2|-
CASSFRGDSGLWDSYEQYF
TGTGCCAGCAGCTTCCGAGGGGATAGCGGGCTTTGGGACTCCTACGAGCAGTACTTC
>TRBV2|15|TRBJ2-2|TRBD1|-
CASDTGGADTGELFF
TGTGCCAGCGACACAGGGGGCGCGGATACCGGGGAGCTGTTTTTT
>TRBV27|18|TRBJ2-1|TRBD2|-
CASSLWGTSGSSYNEQFF
TGTGCCAGCAGTTTATGGGGGACTAGCGGGAGTTCCTACAATGAGCAGTTCTTC
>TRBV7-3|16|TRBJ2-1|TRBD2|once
CASSLAGLAGYNEQFF
TGTGCCAGCAGCTTAGCGGGACTAGCGGGTTACAATGAGCAGTTCTTC
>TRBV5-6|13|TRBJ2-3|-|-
CASSEPYTDTQYF
TGTGCCAGCAGCGAGCCTTACACAGATACGCAGTATTTT
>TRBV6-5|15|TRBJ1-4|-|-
CASSKQGWPNEKLFF
TGTGCCAGCAGTAAACAGGGATGGCCTAATGAAAAACTGTTTTTT
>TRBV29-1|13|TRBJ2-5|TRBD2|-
CSVAGLAVGTQYF
TGCAGCGTTGCCGGACTAGCGGTGGGGACCCAGTACTTC
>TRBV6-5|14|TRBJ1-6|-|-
CASTPDQYNSPLHF
TGTGCCAGCACTCCAGATCAATATAATTCACCCCTCCACTTT
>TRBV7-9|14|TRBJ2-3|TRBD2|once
CASSLSGRTDTQYF
TGTGCCAGCAGCCTTAGCGGGAGAACAGATACGCAGTATTTT
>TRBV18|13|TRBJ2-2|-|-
CASSPTSSGELFF
TGTGCCAGCTCCCCAACTAGTTCCGGGGAGCTGTTTTTT
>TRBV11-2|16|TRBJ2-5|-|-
CASSSITGKGKETQYF
TGTGCCAGCAGCTCGATTACAGGGAAAGGCAAAGAGACCCAGTACTTC
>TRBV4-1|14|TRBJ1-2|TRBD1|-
CASSQPGTGGGYTF
TGCGCCAGCAGCCAACCCGGGACAGGGGGGGGCTACACCTTC
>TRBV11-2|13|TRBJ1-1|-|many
CASSGDRNTEAFF
TGTGCCAGCAGCGGCGACAGGAACACTGAAGCTTTCTTT
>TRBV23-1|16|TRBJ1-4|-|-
CASPTGGLFSSEKLFF
TGCGCCAGCCCTACCGGGGGGCTCTTCTCAAGTGAAAAACTGTTTTTT
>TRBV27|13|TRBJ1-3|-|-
CASSFRAGNTIYF
TGTGCCAGCAGTTTCCGGGCTGGAAACACCATATATTTT
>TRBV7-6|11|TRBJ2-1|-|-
CASSSQIVQFF
TGTGCCAGCAGCTCCCAAATAGTGCAGTTCTTC
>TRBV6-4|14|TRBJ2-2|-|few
CASSNLGGGGELFF
TGTGCCAGCAGTAACCTCGGAGGTGGCGGGGAGCTGTTTTTT
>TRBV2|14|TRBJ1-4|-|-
CASSLGHVTEKLFF
TGTGCCAGCAGTCTAGGACATGTTACTGAAAAACTGTTTTTT
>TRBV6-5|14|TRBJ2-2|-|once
CASRRRGGTGELFF
TGTGCCAGCAGGCGCAGGGGCGGCACCGGGGAGCTGTTTTTT
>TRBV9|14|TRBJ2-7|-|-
CASSVEEVDYEQYF
TGTGCCAGCAGCGTAGAGGAGGTAGACTACGAGCAGTACTTC
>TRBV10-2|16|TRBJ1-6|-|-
CASCEGLGREGSPLHF
TGCGCCAGCTGTGAGGGACTGGGGCGGGAGGGTTCACCCCTCCACTTT
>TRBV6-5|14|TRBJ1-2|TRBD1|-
CASRGQGQGNGYTF
TGTGCCAGCAGGGGGCAGGGACAGGGTAATGGCTACACCTTC
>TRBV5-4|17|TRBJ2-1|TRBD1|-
CASSDGTALKNVNEQFF
TGTGCCAGCAGTGACGGGACAGCCCTAAAAAACGTCAATGAGCAGTTCTTC
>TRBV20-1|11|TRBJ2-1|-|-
CSAATSLQQFF
TGCAGTGCTGCGACTAGTCTTCAGCAGTTCTTC
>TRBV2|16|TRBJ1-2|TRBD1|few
CASSSNRQGVNYGYTF
TGTGCCAGCAGTTCAAACCGACAGGGAGTCAACTATGGCTACACCTTC
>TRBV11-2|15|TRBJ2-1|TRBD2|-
CASSVGTSFLHEQFF
TGTGCCAGCAGCGTTGGGACTAGCTTTTTGCATGAGCAGTTCTTC
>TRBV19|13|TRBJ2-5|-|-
CASSPQGRGTQYF
TGTGCCAGTAGCCCACAGGGTCGGGGGACCCAGTACTTC
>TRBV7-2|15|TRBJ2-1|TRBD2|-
CASRYRLAGNNEQFF
TGTGCCAGCAGGTATCGACTAGCGGGAAACAATGAGCAGTTCTTC